These T cell receptor beta chains were read from a single sample in a study of blood T cell repertoires in COVID-19. Using immunoSEQ multiplex PCR, the repertoire was profiled, and TCRdb retains in-frame clones only, with some absent. The profile covers 270,000 or so clones, with around 86% appearing a single time and about 0.94% taken by the ten largest. Material for sequencing was peripheral blood. The receptors were sampled from a woman in her 40s who had recovered from COVID-19. CDR3s include the opening cysteine and the closing phenylalanine or tryptophan. Clone size is shown for a subset of rows, as once, few, many or a class of expanded clone.

clone size,V gene,J gene,CDR3 protein
-,TRBV7-8,TRBJ2-1,CASSFEALWDEQFF
-,TRBV19,TRBJ2-2,CASTDPLGQGPGELFF
-,TRBV3-1/TRBV3-2,TRBJ2-7,CASSQDAGGLDEQYF
-,TRBV28,TRBJ2-7,CASTSGGTITYEQYF
few,TRBV6-1,TRBJ1-2,CASSDLRTANYGYTF
-,TRBV10-1,TRBJ2-7,CASSETGGSSYEQYF
-,TRBV24-1,TRBJ1-5,CATSDTTGIQPQHF
-,TRBV18,TRBJ2-5,CASSPPTVQETQYF
-,TRBV5-1,TRBJ1-1,CASSPGTGGEAFF
-,TRBV12-2,TRBJ2-7,CASRSGLAGGEQYF
-,TRBV27,TRBJ1-6,CASSRKWGDSSYNSPLHF
-,TRBV24-1,TRBJ2-5,CATSDPDRGRETQYF
-,TRBV7-2,TRBJ1-1,CASSPDMNTEAFF
-,TRBV27,TRBJ2-5,CASSSSGTGGEAQYF
-,TRBV29-1,TRBJ1-1,CSVANTGGITEAFF
-,TRBV24-1,TRBJ1-1,CATSDSKTANTEAFF
-,TRBV7-3,TRBJ1-1,CASSLTPNTEAFF
-,TRBV7-9,TRBJ2-1,CASSLAGQGANEQFF
-,TRBV16,TRBJ1-5,CASSQRGLQPQHF
-,TRBV24-1,TRBJ2-3,CATSDLRRPTDTQYF
-,TRBV5-1,TRBJ2-1,CASSLAPGTGYDNEQFF
few,TRBV7-2,TRBJ2-5,CASSASETQYF
-,TRBV4-1,TRBJ2-2,CASSPPAGELFF
once,TRBV10-3,TRBJ2-1,CAISESPGLAGNNEQFF
-,TRBV4-1,TRBJ2-1,CASTLIGTRFDEQFF
-,TRBV6-5,TRBJ1-6,CASSYTQLDSPLHF
once,TRBV12-3/TRBV12-4,TRBJ1-1,CASSHDKNTEAFF
-,TRBV5-1,TRBJ2-7,CASSLAQAGYEQYF
-,TRBV7-9,TRBJ1-2,CASSQGQGNYGYTF
-,TRBV24-1,TRBJ2-7,CATQGASYEQYF
once,TRBV6-5,TRBJ2-2,CASSHSSPNTGELFF
once,TRBV4-1,TRBJ1-1,CASGLTENTEAFF
-,TRBV7-6,TRBJ2-3,CASSPRGGSTDTQYF
once,TRBV11-3,TRBJ2-3,CASSWQGGPDTQYF
-,TRBV6-5,TRBJ2-1,CASEVADSYNEQFF
-,TRBV7-9,TRBJ1-5,CASSPPGGLEQPQHF
-,TRBV11-3,TRBJ1-1,CASSPWDRENTEAFF
-,TRBV7-8,TRBJ1-1,CASSFASGANTEAFF
-,TRBV3-1/TRBV3-2,TRBJ2-1,CASSASAGDEQFF
-,TRBV10-3,TRBJ1-3,CAISESRLRSVYF
-,TRBV27,TRBJ2-1,CASVQTSGHFFF
-,TRBV12-3/TRBV12-4,TRBJ1-1,CASSLVDTEAFF
once,TRBV4-1,TRBJ2-5,CASSQESEAARGSETQYF
-,TRBV19,TRBJ1-3,CASSSDGNSGNTIYF
-,TRBV9,TRBJ2-3,CASSPGVGTSTDTQYF
-,TRBV11-2,TRBJ2-5,CASSPLGDGTQYF
once,TRBV6-1,TRBJ2-6,CASSEIAVSGANVLTF
-,TRBV9,TRBJ1-2,CASSPSVGHGYTF
-,TRBV19,TRBJ1-5,CASRGTPYSNQPQHF
-,TRBV3-1/TRBV3-2,TRBJ2-7,CASSRGYSGSFEQYF